These T cell receptor beta chains were read from a single sample in a study of blood T cell repertoires in COVID-19. The repertoire was sequenced with immunoSEQ multiplex PCR; TCRdb's copy has only in-frame clones and lacks some. The sample holds 62,000 or so clones, 80% to 90% seen once. Sequencing input: peripheral blood. These receptors originate from a man over 45 with acute or convalescent COVID-19. The CDR3 runs from the conserved cysteine through the conserved F or W. Each record gives: CDR3 length, D gene, V gene, clone size, J gene, CDR3 DNA, CDR3 protein. D genes are given only for firm matches. Clone size is given for some rows only: seen once, a few or many times, or a class if the clone is expanded.

cdr3_length: 14; d_call: TRBD2; v_call: TRBV6-4; clone_size: -; j_call: TRBJ2-1; cdr3_nt: TGTGCCAGCAGTGAGGCGGGAGACTACAATGAGCAGTTCTTC; cdr3_aa: CASSEAGDYNEQFF
cdr3_length: 15; d_call: TRBD1; v_call: TRBV19; clone_size: -; j_call: TRBJ1-2; cdr3_nt: TGTGCCAGTAGTCTCCTAGGGACAGCAGACTATGGCTACACCTTC; cdr3_aa: CASSLLGTADYGYTF
cdr3_length: 16; d_call: -; v_call: TRBV4-3; clone_size: -; j_call: TRBJ2-3; cdr3_nt: TGCGCCAGCAGCCTTATGGGGGCAGGGGACACAGATACGCAGTATTTT; cdr3_aa: CASSLMGAGDTDTQYF
cdr3_length: 17; d_call: -; v_call: TRBV5-8; clone_size: -; j_call: TRBJ1-5; cdr3_nt: TGTGCCAGCAGCTTGTACACTCACTCTCAGGGCAATCAGCCCCAGCATTTT; cdr3_aa: CASSLYTHSQGNQPQHF
cdr3_length: 13; d_call: TRBD1; v_call: TRBV2; clone_size: once; j_call: TRBJ1-3; cdr3_nt: TGTGCCACTACCGACAGGGCTGGAAACACCATATATTTT; cdr3_aa: CATTDRAGNTIYF
cdr3_length: 16; d_call: -; v_call: TRBV28; clone_size: -; j_call: TRBJ1-5; cdr3_nt: TGTGCCAGCAGTCGACGGGGTGGCGGTAAGAGTCAGCCCCAGCATTTT; cdr3_aa: CASSRRGGGKSQPQHF
cdr3_length: 15; d_call: -; v_call: TRBV30; clone_size: -; j_call: TRBJ1-5; cdr3_nt: TGTGCCTGGAAAGGGCGGGGAGTGCGCAATCAGCCCCAGCATTTT; cdr3_aa: CAWKGRGVRNQPQHF
cdr3_length: 17; d_call: TRBD2; v_call: TRBV4-2; clone_size: -; j_call: TRBJ2-2; cdr3_nt: TGTGCCAGCAGCCAAGGGGCTAGCGGGAAGGGCACCGGGGAGCTGTTTTTT; cdr3_aa: CASSQGASGKGTGELFF
cdr3_length: 12; d_call: TRBD2; v_call: TRBV5-1; clone_size: -; j_call: TRBJ2-3; cdr3_nt: TGCGCCAGCAGGGCCGGGACTAATACGCAGTATTTT; cdr3_aa: CASRAGTNTQYF
cdr3_length: 14; d_call: TRBD1; v_call: TRBV13; clone_size: -; j_call: TRBJ1-2; cdr3_nt: TGTGCCAGCAGCTTCGGACAGGAGGGCTATGGCTACACCTTC; cdr3_aa: CASSFGQEGYGYTF
cdr3_length: 17; d_call: TRBD2; v_call: TRBV19; clone_size: -; j_call: TRBJ2-2; cdr3_nt: TGTGCCAGTAGTATAGGGCCCGGACTAGCGACCACCGGGGAGCTGTTTTTT; cdr3_aa: CASSIGPGLATTGELFF
cdr3_length: 14; d_call: TRBD1; v_call: TRBV19; clone_size: -; j_call: TRBJ2-5; cdr3_nt: TGTGCCAGTAGCCGGACAGGGGGCGCGGGGACCCAGTACTTC; cdr3_aa: CASSRTGGAGTQYF
cdr3_length: 14; d_call: -; v_call: TRBV18; clone_size: -; j_call: TRBJ1-6; cdr3_nt: TGTGCCAGCTCCCCGGGATTGGGAAATTCACCCCTCCACTTT; cdr3_aa: CASSPGLGNSPLHF